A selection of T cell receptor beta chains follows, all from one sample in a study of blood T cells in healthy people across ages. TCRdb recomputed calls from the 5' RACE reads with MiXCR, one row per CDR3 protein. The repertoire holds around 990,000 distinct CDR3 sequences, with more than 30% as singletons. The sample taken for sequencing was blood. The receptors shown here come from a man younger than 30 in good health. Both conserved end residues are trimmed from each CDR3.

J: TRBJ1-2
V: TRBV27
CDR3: ASSPEVAYGYT

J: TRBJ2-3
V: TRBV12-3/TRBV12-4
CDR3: ASSLVAGDTQY

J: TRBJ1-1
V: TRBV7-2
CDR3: ASSSNRVRAF

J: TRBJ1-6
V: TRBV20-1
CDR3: SARDLGHPNNSPLH

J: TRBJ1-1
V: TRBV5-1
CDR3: ASSLEGTGGYDTEAF

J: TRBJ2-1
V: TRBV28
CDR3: ASSYTNRSSYNEQF

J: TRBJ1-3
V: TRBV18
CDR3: ASSPAGTAGNTIY

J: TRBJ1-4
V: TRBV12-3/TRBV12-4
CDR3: ASRPGYWEEKLF

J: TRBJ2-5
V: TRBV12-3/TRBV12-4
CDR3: ASSLGTDRTQY

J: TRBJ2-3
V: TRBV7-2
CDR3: ARSPRDSSTDTQY

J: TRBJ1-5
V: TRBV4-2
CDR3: ASSQPDVRQPQH

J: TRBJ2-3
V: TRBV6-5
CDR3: ASSYSVGGIPQDTQY

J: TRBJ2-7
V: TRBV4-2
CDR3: ASSQNLWQSSTYEQY

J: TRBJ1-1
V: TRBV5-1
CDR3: ASSPTGGVATGTEAF

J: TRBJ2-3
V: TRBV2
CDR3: ASRRQGALQY

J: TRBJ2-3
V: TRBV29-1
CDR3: SVVQGLHTDTQY

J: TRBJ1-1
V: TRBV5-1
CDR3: ASSLSGTPNTEAF

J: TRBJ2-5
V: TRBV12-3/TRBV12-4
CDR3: ASGGSEETQY

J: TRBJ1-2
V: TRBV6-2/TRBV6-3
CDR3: ASSYPTGGNYGYT

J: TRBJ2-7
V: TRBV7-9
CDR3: ASSLDREIYEQY

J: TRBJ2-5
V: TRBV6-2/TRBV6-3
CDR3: ASSYRMEVETQY

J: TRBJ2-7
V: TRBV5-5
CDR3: ASSQTPGYEQY

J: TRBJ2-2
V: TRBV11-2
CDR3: ASSLSWGNAGTGELF

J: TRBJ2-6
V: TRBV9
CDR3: ATTTGANVLT

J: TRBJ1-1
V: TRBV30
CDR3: AWRPQGAGTEAF

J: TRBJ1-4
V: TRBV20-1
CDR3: SARGEDEKLF

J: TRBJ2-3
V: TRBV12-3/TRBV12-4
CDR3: ASSGSTSGGLDTQY

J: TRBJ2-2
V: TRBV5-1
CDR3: ASSWADRGTGELF

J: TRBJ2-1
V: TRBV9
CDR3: ASSDETGRIYNEQF

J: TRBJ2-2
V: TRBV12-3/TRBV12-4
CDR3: ASSHMTGAGTGELF

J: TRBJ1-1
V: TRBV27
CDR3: ASSLSRGDEAF

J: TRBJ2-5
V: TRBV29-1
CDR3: SGGALETQY

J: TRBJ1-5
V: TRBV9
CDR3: ASSADAGNQPQH

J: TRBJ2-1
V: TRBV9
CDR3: ASSVSQGAWDEQF

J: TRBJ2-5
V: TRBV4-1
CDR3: ASSHAGTNQETQY

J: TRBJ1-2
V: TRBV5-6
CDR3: ASSYYSGTGRYGYT

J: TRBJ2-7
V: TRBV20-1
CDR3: SARDWASGSYEQY

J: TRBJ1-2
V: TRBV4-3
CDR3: ASSQGRTGFYGYT

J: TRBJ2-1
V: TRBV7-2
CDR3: ASAEYNEQF

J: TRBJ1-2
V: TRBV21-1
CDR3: ASSPTGASLNYGYT

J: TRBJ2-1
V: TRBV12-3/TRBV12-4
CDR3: ATVPLAPSYNEQF

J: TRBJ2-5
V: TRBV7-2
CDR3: ASSLAATGLQETQY

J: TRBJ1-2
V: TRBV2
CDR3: ASSWTGAGYT

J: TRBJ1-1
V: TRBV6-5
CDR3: ASSYSPSTNTEAF